A selection of T cell receptor beta chains follows, all from one sample in a study of T-cell memory formation after mild COVID-19. TCRdb reanalysed the 5' RACE reads using MiXCR and keeps one entry per CDR3 protein. The sample lists roughly 86,000 distinct CDR3 sequences, about 14% occurring once. Sequencing used PBMCs or a T cell subset sorted from them (not recorded which). The receptors originated from a man aged 18 to 35 who had mild COVID-19 (a few samples of this study predate the infection). Cell type and time point are not known. Both conserved end residues are trimmed from each CDR3. Fields, in order: V gene, CDR3 protein.

TRBV10-3 | AIRTQDGPTNEKLF
TRBV6-9 | ASSSTGQANTEAF
TRBV4-1 | ASSHTGVEAF
TRBV9 | ASCDPRTGGNTIY
TRBV20-1 | SALSGVSTDTQY
TRBV6-5 | ASSFTGFGANVLT
TRBV7-9 | ASSCPRTYEQY
TRBV29-1 | SAGRDSSYEQY
TRBV5-1 | ASSPSRVLDVLT
TRBV7-8 | ASSSRAGVNTEAF
TRBV30 | AWSVPWDRRLNTEAF
TRBV25-1 | ASSATGTGLNEQY
TRBV2 | ASSAGTSGGAPEETQY
TRBV19 | ASRTRGSPLH
TRBV19 | ASSIMGHQPQH
TRBV12-3/TRBV12-4 | ASRPGTGGLNTEAF
TRBV20-1 | SARDPEGVVTEAF